This TCR beta chain was obtained from a study of T cell responses to AZD1222 COVID-19 vaccine. Study-level information: Investigators merged groups given second doses at roughly 4 or roughly 12 weeks. Overall study findings and caveats: Only after the peak T cell response were repertoires sampled. White British ancestry dominated among donors, who included more females, and clonal diversity was possibly underestimated. Seropositive AZD1222 recipients at baseline numbered only five or six.

Comment on this clone: Its antigen is as yet unknown.

The data were produced by immunoSEQ multiplex PCR, yet TCRdb's version contains in-frame clones alone and is incomplete. The profile covers about 93,000 clones, with 86% appearing a single time and under 9% taken by the ten largest. This CDR3 spans 14 amino acids. This receptor was identified in an adult in good health. Sequencing was performed on peripheral blood, taken on day 0 of AZD1222 vaccination. This chain uses TRBV21-1 with TRBJ1-2; whether TRBD1, the table's D call, matches the DNA was not checked. TRBV21-1 is annotated as a pseudogene. The CDR3 is CASSKGSQDNGYTF. Written as DNA, the CDR3 is TGTGCCAGCAGCAAAGGCAGCCAAGACAATGGCTACACCTTC.